The next 24 T cell receptor beta chains were all read from a single sample in a study of OX40 agonist ivuxolimab in advanced cancers. Clones were read by immunoSEQ multiplex PCR, and TCRdb kept only the in-frame ones, dropping some. The table lists about 66,000 clones, about 90% of them singletons. Sequenced material: CD4+ or CD8+ T cells sorted from blood, taken in a trial of the OX40 agonist ivuxolimab. Receptors were obtained from an adult with an advanced solid tumor such as melanoma, head and neck, liver or kidney cancer.

The gene calls are TRBV4-1 and TRBJ2-1; D is uncertain. The CDR3 consists of 13 residues. The V and J ends lost 3 bases and 7 bases respectively, with 10 bases between them. Germline CDR1 MGHRA, CDR2 YSYEKL. CDR3 nucleotide sequence: TGCGCCAGCAGCCAGGATTCCTTGAATGAGCAGTTCTTC. Translating gives CASSQDSLNEQFF.

J is TRBJ2-7 and V is TRBV10-1; 8 bases are a match to TRBD1. V shed 11 bases and J 4 bases; nucleotides not matched to a gene: 10. CDR1 WNHNN and CDR2 SYGVQD come from the germline V gene (reference sequence). This CDR3 spans 13 amino acids. Here the CDR3 reads CAGRGQGGYEQYF. CDR3 nucleotide sequence: TGCGCCGGACGCGGACAGGGCGGGTACGAGCAGTACTTC.

This clone has a handful of counts. The chain links TRBV19 to TRBJ2-3; perhaps TRBD1 as D (5 bases). Trimming left V 2 bases short and J 0 bases short, with 12 bases between. The CDR3 runs 16 residues. Germline-derived CDR1 and CDR2 are LNHDA and SQIVND (reference sequence). The CDR3 region has the DNA TGTGCCAGTAGTATACGTGGTCAGGGAAGCACAGATACGCAGTATTTT. It specifies CASSIRGQGSTDTQYF.

The chain uses TRBV11-2 and TRBJ2-2; TRBD1 matches at 7 bases. V lost 5 bases to trimming and J lost 7 bases; unmatched junction nucleotides: 13. The length of the CDR3 is 16 residues. Germline loops: CDR1 SGHAT, CDR2 FQNNGV. CDR3 in amino acids: CASSPRGTVFGGELFF. CDR3 coding DNA: TGTGCCAGCAGCCCCAGGGGGACAGTATTCGGCGGGGAGCTGTTTTTT.

The rearrangement joins TRBV18 to TRBJ1-4; D is possibly TRBD1 (5 bases). The germline V gene encodes CDR1 KGHSH and CDR2 LQKENI. V dropped 3 bases and J dropped 4 bases, with 12 bases sitting between them. This CDR3 region has 15 residues. The chain's CDR3 is CASSPQGNNNEKLFF. CDR3 sequence (DNA): TGTGCCAGCTCACCGCAGGGAAATAATAATGAAAAACTGTTTTTT.

The genes are TRBV23-1 and TRBJ2-5; 10 nucleotides align to TRBD2. TRBV23-1 carries the ORF label, with uncertain function. V was clipped by 3 bases and J by 2 bases; unmatched bases: 6. The CDR3 has 16 amino acids. CDR3: CASSHFTSGKQETQYF. CDR3 DNA: TGCGCCAGCAGTCATTTTACTAGCGGGAAACAAGAGACCCAGTACTTC.

This clone was counted a single time. V usage is TRBV11-3 and J usage is TRBJ2-4; D remains unclear. CDR3 length: 16 amino acids. Germline CDR1 is SGHNT and CDR2 is YENEEA. V lost 3 bases, J lost 6 bases, and 18 bases lay in between. CDR3 residues: CASSLGFEGFVNIQYF. CDR3 DNA sequence: TGTGCCAGCAGCTTGGGGTTTGAAGGGTTCGTAAACATTCAGTACTTC. Supplemented by reference TRBV11-3 and TRBJ2-4, the full variable domain reads EAGVVQSPRYKIIEKKQPVAFWCNPISGHNTLYWYLQNLGQGPELLIRYENEEAVDDSQLPKDRFSAERLKGVDSTLKIQPAELGDSAVYLCASSLGFEGFVNIQYFGAGTRLSVL.

The chain has TRBV11-1 and TRBJ1-1, with D perhaps TRBD1 (6 bases). This CDR3 region has 14 residues. Trimming pared 5 bases from V and 4 bases from J, leaving 14 bases between. Germline CDR1 reads SGHAT; CDR2 reads FQDESV (reference sequence). The CDR3 is CASSPTGSFTEAFF. The CDR3 DNA reads as TGTGCCAGCAGCCCGACAGGATCTTTCACTGAAGCTTTCTTT.

The chain couples TRBV6-5 to TRBJ2-1; 10 positions match TRBD2. This CDR3 comprises 14 residues. The junction had 9 bases not matched to a gene; V was cut back by 8 bases and J by 8 bases. Germline V lookup: CDR1 MNHEY, CDR2 SVGAGI. CDR3 sequence reads: CASARAGGGYEQFF. The CDR3 DNA is TGTGCCAGCGCCAGAGCGGGAGGGGGCTATGAGCAGTTCTTC.

V and J are TRBV28 and TRBJ2-7; D gene unclear. The germline V gene encodes CDR1 MDHEN and CDR2 SYDVKM. The ends were cut back, 4 bases at V and 7 bases at J, with 20 bases in the middle. CDR3 size: 15 residues. CDR3 coding DNA: TGTGCCAGCAGTTATCCCACTCCCCTGAAGGAGGAGCAGTACTTC. Protein product: CASSYPTPLKEEQYF.

The chain links TRBV19 to TRBJ1-5, with TRBD1 matching 8 bases. There are 16 residues in the CDR3. Per the germline V gene, CDR1 is LNHDA and CDR2 is SQIVND (reference sequence). V was pared by 3 bases and J by 6 bases, with 10 bases of the junction left unmatched. Here the CDR3 reads CASSMGTGKVAQPQHF. The CDR3 DNA is TGTGCCAGTAGTATGGGGACAGGCAAAGTAGCTCAGCCCCAGCATTTT.

This clone was counted a single time. The chain combines TRBV11-2 with TRBJ1-1; tentatively, D is TRBD1 (5 bases). V lost 7 bases to trimming and J lost 5 bases, with 14 bases between them. The length of the CDR3 is 13 residues. In germline, CDR1 is SGHAT, CDR2 FQNNGV. The CDR3 DNA sequence: TGTGCCAGCACCACCGAACGGGGGACTGAAGCTTTCTTT. Encoded protein: CASTTERGTEAFF.

CDR3 sequence reads: CASSQGGYYGYTF. The CDR3 coding sequence is TGTGCCAGCAGCCAAGGAGGCTACTATGGCTACACCTTC. This rearrangement joins TRBV5-6 to TRBJ1-2; D not certain. This CDR3 has 13 amino acids. V was shortened by 4 bases and J by 3 bases, with 10 bases between the two germline ends. Germline CDR1 and CDR2: SGHDT and YYEEEE.

This clone was seen once. The chain links TRBV19 to TRBJ2-5; 11 bases map to TRBD2. CDR3 length: 14 amino acids. Per germline, CDR1 LNHDA and CDR2 SQIVND (reference sequence). With V trimmed by 7 bases and J by 7 bases, 8 bases remained unmatched. The CDR3 DNA reads as TGTGCCAGTACTGTAGCGGGAGGGCCAGGGACCCAGTACTTC. It specifies CASTVAGGPGTQYF.

This clone was counted a single time. This chain uses TRBV7-3 with TRBJ2-4; D tentatively reads TRBD1 or TRBD2 (5 bases each). In germline, CDR1 is SGHTA, CDR2 FQGTGA. This CDR3 contains 15 residues. V lost 5 bases and J lost 7, with 18 bases in between. The chain's CDR3 is CASSPGGTYGNIQYF. For the CDR3, the DNA is TGTGCCAGCAGCCCAGGTGGGACCTATGGGAACATTCAGTACTTC.

The chain recombines TRBV9 with TRBJ1-2; no clear D. Germline V CDR1 and CDR2: SGDLS, YYNGEE. This CDR3 region has 14 residues. V gave up 3 bases and J gave up 0 bases, with 9 bases separating them. In DNA, the CDR3 is TGTGCCAGCAGCGGCGGGTTTGCTAACTATGGCTACACCTTC. Translated, it gives CASSGGFANYGYTF.

In DNA form, the CDR3 reads TGCGCCAGCAGTGAGTCCCACAGGGGCGTAGGCAATGAGCAGTTCTTC. Translating gives CASSESHRGVGNEQFF. The J gene is TRBJ2-1, the V gene TRBV10-1; 7 positions agree with TRBD1. Looked up from germline, CDR1 is WNHNN and CDR2 is SYGVQD (reference sequence). The CDR3 is made up of 16 amino acids. Trimming cost V 0 bases and J 6 bases; bases outside gene matches: 8.

V and J are TRBV6-1 and TRBJ2-5, with 12 bases fitting TRBD2. CDR1 is MNHNS, CDR2 SASEGT, per germline. The J segment lost 1 base and the V segment lost 10 bases, leaving 4 bases of the junction unmatched. The CDR3 loop spans 14 amino acids. This chain's CDR3 is CATTLAGGQETQYF. Here the CDR3 DNA reads TGTGCCACTACACTAGCGGGAGGCCAAGAGACCCAGTACTTC.

J is TRBJ2-5 and V is TRBV18; TRBD2 might be the D (6 bases). V lost 4 bases to trimming and J lost 4 bases, with 19 bases between them. This CDR3 has 16 residues. Germline V lookup: CDR1 KGHSH, CDR2 LQKENI. The CDR3 region has the DNA TGTGCCAGCTCACTGAGGACCGGGGAGGTGGGAGAGACCCAGTACTTC. The encoded protein is CASSLRTGEVGETQYF. Full variable domain (rest looked up from reference TRBV18 and TRBJ2-5): NAGVMQNPRHLVRRRGQEARLRCSPMKGHSHVYWYRQLPEEGLKFMVYLQKENIIDESGMPKERFSAEFPKEGPSILRIQQVVRGDSAAYFCASSLRTGEVGETQYFGPGTRLLVL.

In its sample, this clone was seen once. The chain recombines TRBV2 with TRBJ1-2; TRBD1 matches at 8 bases. CDR3 length: 15 residues. Germline V lookup: CDR1 SNHLY, CDR2 FYNNEI. V lost 7 bases to trimming and J lost 7 bases; unmatched junction nucleotides: 14. For the CDR3, the DNA is TGTGCCAGCATGGGGTTCCGGACAGGGTGGCCTGGCTACACCTTC. Its translation: CASMGFRTGWPGYTF. Full variable domain (remainder filled in from reference TRBV2 and TRBJ1-2): EPEVTQTPSHQVTQMGQEVILRCVPISNHLYFYWYRQILGQKVEFLVSFYNNEISEKSEIFDDQFSVERPDGSNFTLKIRSTKLEDSAMYFCASMGFRTGWPGYTFGSGTRLTVV.

The CDR3 region has the DNA TGCGCCAGCTCTCGGACTCCAGGGGGTGAGCAGTTCTTC. Its translation: CASSRTPGGEQFF. The chain uses TRBV5-1 and TRBJ2-1; the match to TRBD1 covers 7 bases. The CDR3 length is 13 residues. The ends lost 7 bases at V and 9 bases at J; junction bases unmatched: 10. Germline-derived CDR1 and CDR2 are SGHRS and YFSETQ.

The chain employs TRBV4-1 and TRBJ1-5; 8 positions match TRBD1. The junction had 10 bases not matched to a gene; V was cut back by 3 bases and J by 6 bases. The CDR3 covers 16 residues. Per the germline V gene, CDR1 is MGHRA and CDR2 is YSYEKL. The chain's CDR3 is CASSQVFDRGGQPQHF. CDR3 nucleotide sequence: TGCGCCAGCAGCCAGGTATTCGACAGGGGTGGTCAGCCCCAGCATTTT.

The rearrangement joins TRBV9 to TRBJ2-7; D is unresolved. This CDR3 has 13 residues. V lost 2 bases to trimming and J lost 5 bases, with 11 bases between them. From germline, CDR1 is SGDLS and CDR2 YYNGEE. The CDR3 spells CASSVPLLDEQYF. CDR3 bases: TGTGCCAGCAGCGTCCCACTCTTGGACGAGCAGTACTTC.

This chain uses TRBV5-1 with TRBJ2-5; no firm D call. V dropped 1 base and J dropped 4 bases, with 8 bases sitting between them. Germline assignment: CDR1 SGHRS and CDR2 YFSETQ. The CDR3 is made up of 13 amino acids. CDR3 DNA sequence: TGCGCCAGCAGCTTGCTGTACCGAGAGACCCAGTACTTC. Its translation is CASSLLYRETQYF. Full variable domain (missing parts from reference TRBV5-1 and TRBJ2-5): KAGVTQTPRYLIKTRGQQVTLSCSPISGHRSVSWYQQTPGQGLQFLFEYFSETQRNKGNFPGRFSGRQFSNSRSEMNVSTLELGDSALYLCASSLLYRETQYFGPGTRLLVL.